This TCR beta chain was obtained from a study of blood T cell repertoires in COVID-19. Study at large: The United States, Italy and Spain supplied acute and convalescent COVID-19 samples. Sources were T cells, B-cell-depleted T cells, or PBMCs; the material itself was cDNA or gDNA.

Seattle enrolled patients during active infection and tracked them longitudinally. The CDR3 extends over 14 amino acids. CDR1 and CDR2 (germline): SGDLS, YYNGEE. With 1 base removed from V and 4 bases from J, the gap between germline ends came to 10 bases. In the authors' workflow: Using reference gene primer amplification, nucleated cell counts were estimated. Only in-frame clones appear in the TCRdb table, and some are missing; sequencing was by immunoSEQ multiplex PCR. V and J calls and clone size are those listed in that table; D and trimming were worked out from the DNA. The table lists approximately 210,000 clones, 84% of them singletons. About this clone itself: The sample holds other DNA sequences that translate to the same CDR3.

This TCR came from a woman older than 75 with COVID-19, enrolled during active disease. The genes are TRBV9 and TRBJ2-3, with D perhaps TRBD1 (5 bases). Sequenced sample: peripheral blood. CDR3 in amino acids: CASSVLEGADTQYF. The CDR3 bases are TGTGCCAGCAGCGTATTGGAAGGGGCAGATACGCAGTATTTT.